The 30 T cell receptor beta chains listed next were all sequenced from one sample in a study of Graves' ophthalmopathy and Graves' hyperthyroidism. The authors amplified TCR beta CDR3 regions from RNA transcripts. HTBI-primed RT-PCR formed the first round, and a multiplex PCR formed the second. In TCRdb, the multiplex PCR reads were re-called with MiXCR into one record per CDR3 protein. The sample consists of 350,000 or so distinct CDR3 sequences, 17% of them appearing once. What was sequenced was peripheral blood. These receptors were taken from an adult man with Graves' ophthalmopathy.

The sample holds many counts of this clonotype. The chain carries TRBV20-1 and TRBJ2-4; D is possibly TRBD1 (6 bases). Trimming shortened V by 3 bases and J by 0 bases, and 12 bases separated the two germline ends. The CDR3 spans 15 residues. Germline V gene data show CDR1 as DFQATT and CDR2 as SNEGSKA (reference sequence). CDR3 nucleotide sequence: TGCAGTGCTAGTGGGGGCTCTGTAGCCAAAAACATTCAGTACTTC. It yields the protein CSASGGSVAKNIQYF.

This clonotype was seen at least ten times. The chain combines TRBV11-2 with TRBJ2-7; 10 nucleotides match TRBD1. V shed 7 bases and J 4 bases; nucleotides not matched to a gene: 7. The length of the CDR3 is 14 residues. Germline CDR1 and CDR2: SGHAT and FQNNGV. In nucleotides, the CDR3 is TGTGCCAGCACTCAAGACAGGGGGCTGTACGAGCAGTACTTC. Protein product: CASTQDRGLYEQYF.

This clonotype was seen ten or more times. V is TRBV20-1 and J is TRBJ2-7; a weak D match, TRBD1 (8 bases). CDR1 and CDR2 from the germline V gene are DFQATT and SNEGSKA (reference sequence). V was trimmed by 0 bases and J by 10 bases, leaving 19 bases between them. CDR3 size: 14 residues. The CDR3 spells CSARDQGTGGEQYF. CDR3 DNA sequence: TGCAGTGCTAGAGATCAAGGCACAGGGGGGGAACAGTACTTC.

The chain recombines TRBV30 with TRBJ2-7; 9 positions agree with TRBD1. The germline V gene has CDR1 GTSNPN and CDR2 SVGIG (reference sequence). J was trimmed by 5 bases and V by 2 bases; bases with no gene match: 7. CDR3 length: 14 residues. The chain's CDR3 is CAWSMDRGPHEQYF. The CDR3 DNA is TGTGCCTGGAGTATGGACAGGGGACCACACGAGCAGTACTTC.

This clonotype was counted ten times or more. The V call is TRBV29-1, the J call TRBJ2-7; TRBD1 might be the D (6 bases). V shed 4 bases and J shed 1 base, with 11 bases lying between them. The V gene's germline CDR1 is SQVTM and CDR2 ANQGSEA. CDR3 length equals 13 residues. Here the CDR3 DNA reads TGCAGCGTTGTAACAGGGAATTCCTACGAGCAGTACTTC. Translation gives CSVVTGNSYEQYF.

V gene TRBV6-1 combines with J gene TRBJ2-5; D gene ambiguous. V lost 5 bases to trimming and J lost 6 bases, with 10 bases between them. The CDR3 covers 12 residues. CDR1 is MNHNS, CDR2 SASEGT, per germline. The DNA for the CDR3 is TGTGCCAGCAGTCGTGACCTTAAGACCCAGTACTTC. Amino acids: CASSRDLKTQYF.

Ten or more counts support this clonotype. The V gene is TRBV6-5, the J gene TRBJ2-5, with 10 bases identical to TRBD1. V gave up 2 bases and J gave up 5 bases; unmatched junction bases: 11. Germline V gene data show CDR1 as MNHEY and CDR2 as SVGAGI. The CDR3 runs 17 residues. The CDR3: CASSYLHRDRGGETQYF. The CDR3 bases are TGTGCCAGCAGTTACCTACACCGGGACAGGGGAGGGGAGACCCAGTACTTC.

This clonotype was seen ten or more times. The chain links TRBV10-3 to TRBJ2-5; 12 nucleotides match TRBD2. The V gene end was trimmed by 5 bases and the J gene end by 5 bases; junction bases not matched to a gene: 3. Germline CDR1 and CDR2: ENHRY and SYGVKD. The CDR3 spans 14 residues. DNA for the CDR3: TGTGCCATCAGTCCCGGGACTAGCGGGGAGACCCAGTACTTC. Encoded protein: CAISPGTSGETQYF.

This clonotype appeared many times. V gene TRBV5-6 combines with J gene TRBJ2-7, with 7 bases identical to TRBD2. Germline assignment: CDR1 SGHDT and CDR2 YYEEEE. After removal of 5 bases from V and 3 bases from J, the junction contained 8 bases not matched to a gene. The CDR3 runs to 14 residues. The CDR3 spells CASSVGGGFYEQYF. CDR3 nucleotides: TGTGCCAGCAGTGTTGGCGGGGGATTCTACGAGCAGTACTTC.

The count of this clonotype is one. The chain employs TRBV6-2 or TRBV6-3 and TRBJ1-1, with D maybe TRBD1 (5 bases). Germline V gene sequence: CDR1 MNHEY, CDR2 SVGEGT. This CDR3 region has 16 residues. V lost 2 bases and J 4 bases, leaving 17 bases between the germline ends. The CDR3 sequence is CASSYGPMGTSTEAFF. CDR3 bases: TGTGCCAGCAGTTACGGACCTATGGGGACGTCCACTGAAGCTTTCTTT.

CDR3 DNA: TGTGCCACCCAACAAGGGTTAGGATTTTTGGCTAGCGGGAGCGCCGAGCAGTACTTC. Amino acid sequence: CATQQGLGFLASGSAEQYF. The J gene is TRBJ2-7, the V gene TRBV28, with 10 bases fitting TRBD2. The germline V gene encodes CDR1 MDHEN and CDR2 SYDVKM. This CDR3 comprises 19 residues. The J segment lost 6 bases and the V segment lost 10 bases, leaving 27 bases of the junction unmatched.

The rearrangement joins TRBV6-2 or TRBV6-3 to TRBJ1-5; 10 bases are shared with TRBD1. Germline CDR1 is MNHEY and CDR2 is SVGEGT. This CDR3 is 15 amino acids long. CDR3 bases: TGTGCTAGTGGCCCTGGGACAGGGGTTAATCAGCCCCAGCATTTT. Its protein is CASGPGTGVNQPQHF.

This clonotype was detected many times. The rearrangement uses TRBV12-3 or TRBV12-4 and TRBJ2-7; 9 bases match TRBD1. The CDR3 consists of 17 residues. The J segment lost 0 bases and the V segment lost 0 bases, leaving 6 bases of the junction unmatched. CDR3 loop: CASSLAGTGRRSYEQYF. CDR3 bases: TGTGCCAGCAGTTTAGCGGGGACAGGGAGACGCTCCTACGAGCAGTACTTC.

A remark on this clonotype: An end of the junction differs from the germline gene, which may be a read error. J is TRBJ2-5 and V is TRBV5-1, with D possibly TRBD1 on 6 matching bases. The CDR3 contains 15 residues. Per the germline V gene, CDR1 is SGHRS and CDR2 is YFSETQ. CDR3 bases: TGCGCCAGCAGCTTTCTCGTTGGGACACAAGAGACTCAGTACTTC. This translates into CASSFLVGTQETQYF.

In its sample, this clonotype was seen many times. V usage is TRBV11-3 and J usage is TRBJ2-2; D remains unclear. The CDR3 is 13 residues long. Per the germline V gene, CDR1 is SGHNT and CDR2 is YENEEA. The V end lost 0 bases, the J end lost 8 bases, and 7 bases lay between the germline ends. CDR3 amino acids: CASSLDIWGELFF. DNA for the CDR3: TGTGCCAGCAGCTTAGACATCTGGGGGGAGCTGTTTTTT.

At least ten counts were recorded for this clonotype. A much more abundant neighbour one base away suggests this may be a read error. The rearrangement links TRBV6-2 or TRBV6-3 to TRBJ1-5, with 7 nucleotides matching TRBD1. The germline V gene has CDR1 MNHEY and CDR2 SVGEGT. J gave up 5 bases and V 4 bases, and 2 bases lay outside the gene matches. The CDR3 has 13 residues. The CDR3 loop reads CASSWDRDQPQHF. DNA of the CDR3: TGTGCCAGCAGTTGGGACAGAGATCAGCCCCAGCATTTT.

This clonotype was counted at least ten times. The genes are TRBV30 and TRBJ2-5; no reliable D call. V gave up 3 bases and J gave up 6 bases, with 17 bases separating them. The CDR3 contains 14 residues. Germline CDR1 is GTSNPN and CDR2 is SVGIG (reference sequence). DNA for the CDR3: TGTGCCTGGAGCTCGGACCCTTACTTAAAGACCCAGTACTTC. It translates to CAWSSDPYLKTQYF.

The chain has TRBV2 and TRBJ2-2; no clear D gene. This CDR3 has 15 residues. V was shortened by 3 bases and J by 4 bases, with 12 bases between the two germline ends. Germline assignment: CDR1 SNHLY and CDR2 FYNNEI. The CDR3 region is CASSELPFITGELFF. CDR3 DNA sequence: TGTGCCAGCAGTGAGTTGCCGTTTATCACCGGGGAGCTGTTTTTT.

In its sample, this clonotype was seen many times. The chain links TRBV27 to TRBJ1-5, with unresolved D. V was pared by 5 bases and J by 1 base, with 24 bases between. The germline CDR1 and CDR2 sequences are MNHEY and SMNVEV (reference sequence). The CDR3 length is 19 residues. The CDR3 loop reads CASSTIIPGGVRSNQPQHF. In DNA form, the CDR3 reads TGTGCCAGCAGTACCATAATTCCGGGTGGGGTAAGGAGCAATCAGCCCCAGCATTTT.

This clonotype has a count of ten or more. The chain is built from TRBV12-3 or TRBV12-4 and TRBJ2-2; TRBD2 agrees at 8 bases. V gave up 4 bases and J gave up 7 bases; unmatched junction bases: 11. The CDR3 has 16 amino acids. As DNA, the CDR3 is TGTGCCAGCAGTTCCTATAGCGGGATTAGTCACGGGGAGCTGTTTTTT. As protein: CASSSYSGISHGELFF.

This sequence joins TRBV12-5 and TRBJ1-2, with D tentatively TRBD1 (6 bases). The CDR3 consists of 13 residues. V lost 8 bases to trimming and J lost 4 bases, with 14 bases between them. From germline, CDR1 is LGHNT and CDR2 FRNRAP. CDR3 nucleotide sequence: TGTGCTAGTTCATCACAGGGTTCCTATGGCTACACCTTC. As protein: CASSSQGSYGYTF. The variable domain in full, with the rest retrieved from reference TRBV12-5 and TRBJ1-2, is DARVTQTPRHKVTEMGQEVTMRCQPILGHNTVFWYRQTMMQGLELLAYFRNRAPLDDSGMPKDRFSAEMPDATLATLKIQPSEPRDSAVYFCASSSQGSYGYTFGSGTRLTVV.

This clonotype was seen many times. The chain couples TRBV5-1 to TRBJ2-5; D remains unclear. The CDR3 totals 14 residues. V lost 3 bases and J 3 bases, leaving 12 bases between the germline ends. CDR1 and CDR2 from the germline V gene are SGHRS and YFSETQ. The CDR3 spells CASSSGLIKETQYF. CDR3 sequence (DNA): TGCGCCAGCAGCTCCGGGTTAATTAAAGAGACCCAGTACTTC.

This chain joins TRBV6-1 and TRBJ2-7; 7 nucleotides line up with TRBD2. The length of the CDR3 is 15 residues. Trimming cost V 5 bases and J 5 bases; bases outside gene matches: 12. Germline V lookup: CDR1 MNHNS, CDR2 SASEGT. The CDR3 loop reads CASSRRGGVFDEQYF. The CDR3 nucleotides read TGTGCCAGCAGTCGCCGTGGGGGGGTTTTCGACGAGCAGTACTTC.

Comments on this clonotype: A read error may explain this, as a much larger clone is one base away. DNA of the CDR3: TGTGCCAGCAGCCCGGGACAGGGGGCCGGGGCCAACGTCCTGACTTTC. This codes for CASSPGQGAGANVLTF. This chain joins TRBV12-3 or TRBV12-4 and TRBJ2-6; 12 nucleotides align to TRBD1. Trimming cost V 6 bases and J 4 bases; bases outside gene matches: 4. This CDR3 spans 16 amino acids.

This clonotype appeared a few times. The J gene is TRBJ1-1, the V gene TRBV7-6, with D perhaps TRBD1 (6 bases). From germline, CDR1 is SGHVS and CDR2 FNYEAQ. This CDR3 is 15 amino acids long. Trimming shortened V by 4 bases and J by 2 bases, and 14 bases separated the two germline ends. CDR3 amino acids: CASSSGTKLNTEAFF. The CDR3, as DNA: TGTGCCAGCAGCTCCGGGACAAAGCTAAACACTGAAGCTTTCTTT. Full variable domain (missing parts from reference TRBV7-6 and TRBJ1-1): GAGVSQSPRYKVTKRGQDVALRCDPISGHVSLYWYRQALGQGPEFLTYFNYEAQQDKSGLPNDRFSAERPEGSISTLTIQRTEQRDSAMYRCASSSGTKLNTEAFFGQGTRLTVV.

This clonotype has at least ten counts. The J gene is TRBJ2-5, the V gene TRBV12-3 or TRBV12-4; 8 bases align to TRBD1. J lost 3 bases, V lost 5 bases, and 5 bases had no gene match. The CDR3 contains 14 residues. CDR3 residues: CASSARTGKETQYF. The CDR3 nucleotides read TGTGCCAGCAGTGCCCGGACAGGGAAAGAGACCCAGTACTTC.

The table lists this clonotype with many counts. The V call is TRBV28, the J call TRBJ1-5; TRBD1 agrees at 8 bases. The CDR3 has 15 amino acids. J was trimmed by 4 bases and V by 3 bases; bases with no gene match: 5. Germline V CDR1 and CDR2: MDHEN, SYDVKM. The CDR3 here is CASSFRTGWNQPQHF. CDR3 nucleotide sequence: TGTGCCAGCAGTTTCAGGACAGGGTGGAATCAGCCCCAGCATTTT.

This clonotype was recorded at least ten times. CDR3 coding DNA: TGTGCCAGCAGTTTTCGGGGGGCAGGGTACAATGAGCAGTTCTTC. Its protein product is CASSFRGAGYNEQFF. J is TRBJ2-1 and V is TRBV12-3 or TRBV12-4; tentatively, D is TRBD2 (7 bases). Trimming left V 3 bases short and J 4 bases short, with 13 bases between. The CDR3 has 15 amino acids.

Only a few counts were recorded for this clonotype. Possible read error: a much larger clone is one base away. The V gene is TRBV7-9, the J gene TRBJ2-2; D is unresolved. This CDR3 has 14 residues. Germline V gives CDR1 SEHNR, CDR2 FQNEAQ (reference sequence). V dropped 3 bases and J dropped 1 base, with 6 bases sitting between them. The CDR3 spells CASSFTQNTGELFF. The CDR3 DNA is TGTGCCAGCAGCTTCACACAGAACACCGGGGAGCTGTTTTTT. Full variable domain (remainder filled in from reference TRBV7-9 and TRBJ2-2): DTGVSQNPRHKITKRGQNVTFRCDPISEHNRLYWYRQTLGQGPEFLTYFQNEAQLEKSRLLSDRFSAERPKGSFSTLEIQRTEQGDSAMYLCASSFTQNTGELFFGEGSRLTVL.

This clonotype came up many times. The V call is TRBV12-3 or TRBV12-4, the J call TRBJ2-7; D is perhaps TRBD2 (6 bases). V lost 3 bases and J 6 bases, leaving 9 bases between the germline ends. The CDR3 covers 12 residues. CDR3 in DNA: TGTGCCAGCAGTTTCGGAGGGGCCGAGCAGTACTTC. Its protein product is CASSFGGAEQYF.